This T cell receptor beta chain was observed in a study of CD8+ T cells in alopecia areata. About this clone itself: The antigen remains undetermined. Genes and germline come from the mouse. The read is 4 residues too short to cover the CDR3 end, so that end is filled in from the germline J gene.

Germline values: CDR1 FNHDT, CDR2 SITEND (reference sequence). The CDR3 sequence is 13 residues long. V lost 3 bases to trimming and J lost 0 bases, with 5 bases between them. Using CD4, CD8alpha, NKG2D, NKG2ACE and other markers, pooled cutaneous lymph node cells were sorted. In each case, RNA was isolated and then reverse transcribed into cDNA as the sequencing template. The table came from immunoSEQ multiplex PCR; TCRdb's copy has only in-frame clones and leaves some out. Singletons are absent from the sample, which has over 250,000 clones. Whole-study results and caveats: For lesional scalp, especially alopecia totalis/universalis, clonality was higher than in normal scalp.

This sequence joins TRBV19 and TRBJ2-4; no clear D. Sequencing used CD4+ T cells sorted from a lymph node. The TCR comes from a C3H/HeJ mouse with alopecia areata. The MHC haplotype of this mouse line is H2-k. The DNA read from the CDR3 is TGTGCCAGCAGTACAGCTAGTCAAAAC. It encodes CASSTASQN. Given in full, the CDR3 is CASSTASQNTLYF.